The 11 T cell receptor beta chains below were found in one sample sequenced in a study of T-cell memory formation after mild COVID-19. TCRdb fed the 5' RACE reads into MiXCR, producing one record per CDR3 protein. The repertoire holds 250,000 to 300,000 distinct CDR3 sequences, with 15% to 20% as singletons. The sequencing input was PBMCs or a T cell subset sorted from them (not recorded which). The source of these receptors is a man younger than 35 who had mild COVID-19 (a few samples of this study predate the infection). Cell type and time point are not known.

Only a few counts were recorded for this clonotype. The chain couples TRBV11-2 to TRBJ2-7; 7 bases are a match to TRBD1. The CDR3 consists of 15 residues. Trimming took 1 base from V and 8 from J; bases not matched to a gene: 11. Germline loops: CDR1 SGHAT, CDR2 FQNNGV. CDR3 DNA: TGTGCCAGCAGCTTAGTCCGGGACAGACATCTAAAGCAGTACTTC. Residues: CASSLVRDRHLKQYF.

This clonotype was seen at least ten times. V and J are TRBV4-3 and TRBJ2-1; D gene unclear. This CDR3 comprises 16 residues. Germline V gene sequence: CDR1 LGHNA, CDR2 YSLEER. Trimming pared 0 bases from V and 3 bases from J, leaving 12 bases between. The CDR3 is CASSQEGSSLYNEQFF. In DNA form, the CDR3 reads TGCGCCAGCAGCCAAGAAGGCTCGAGTCTCTACAATGAGCAGTTCTTC.

This chain links TRBV5-1 with TRBJ2-3; D not resolved. Germline values: CDR1 SGHRS, CDR2 YFSETQ. The V end lost 1 base, the J end lost 13 bases, and 19 bases lay between the germline ends. The CDR3 covers 14 residues. CDR3 bases: TGCGCCAGCAGCTTGATCACTCTAGAAGGACGCGAGTATTTT. Residues: CASSLITLEGREYF.

The chain couples TRBV12-3 or TRBV12-4 to TRBJ2-2; D is unclear. The CDR3 spans 13 residues. The V end lost 2 bases, the J end lost 6 bases, and 7 bases lay between the germline ends. As DNA, the CDR3 is TGTGCCAGCAGTTTATGGGCCCCCGGGGAGCTGTTTTTT. Its protein is CASSLWAPGELFF.

V is TRBV5-1 and J is TRBJ2-5, with 8 bases that match TRBD1. The V gene's germline CDR1 is SGHRS and CDR2 YFSETQ. The CDR3 length is 15 residues. The V and J ends lost 3 bases and 2 bases, in that order; junction bases with no gene match: 6. CDR3 sequence (DNA): TGCGCCAGCAGCTCCGGGACAGGCGATCAAGAGACCCAGTACTTC. Its translation is CASSSGTGDQETQYF.

The J gene is TRBJ1-6, the V gene TRBV12-3 or TRBV12-4, with TRBD1 as a possible D gene (5 bases). V was trimmed by 2 bases and J by 9 bases, leaving 11 bases between them. The CDR3 totals 14 residues. CDR3 DNA: TGTGCCAGCAGTTTACAAGGGGAGGCTTCACCCCTCCACTTT. The encoded protein is CASSLQGEASPLHF.

The sample holds a few counts of this clonotype. The J gene is TRBJ2-3, the V gene TRBV6-5; TRBD2 is a possible D gene (6 bases). The CDR3 totals 14 residues. Germline assignment: CDR1 MNHEY and CDR2 SVGAGI. The V gene lost 5 bases and the J gene lost 1 base, with 10 bases spanning the gap. CDR3 bases: TGTGCCAGCAGTACCACGGGGGGCACAGATACGCAGTATTTT. Translating gives CASSTTGGTDTQYF.

The chain has TRBV6-5 and TRBJ2-5; TRBD2 agrees at 7 bases. The CDR3 is made up of 15 amino acids. Per the germline V gene, CDR1 is MNHEY and CDR2 is SVGAGI. V dropped 4 bases and J dropped 3; count of bases not matched to a gene: 8. DNA for the CDR3: TGTGCCAGCAGTTCTACCGGGGGGAGGGAAGAGACCCAGTACTTC. This translates into CASSSTGGREETQYF.

This rearrangement joins TRBV27 to TRBJ2-7; a weak D match, TRBD1 (6 bases). V lost 4 bases, J lost 5 bases, and 6 bases lay in between. Germline V gene lookup returns CDR1 MNHEY and CDR2 SMNVEV (reference sequence). The CDR3 spans 11 residues. CDR3 residues: CASSSGDEQYV. In DNA, the CDR3 is TGTGCCAGCAGTTCAGGGGACGAGCAGTACGTC.

This clonotype was counted a few times. CDR3 coding DNA: TGTGCCAGCAGCCAACGCACTGAAGCTTTCTTT. It yields the protein CASSQRTEAFF. The genes are TRBV3-1 and TRBJ1-1; D is ambiguous. Germline V gives CDR1 LGHDT, CDR2 YNNKEL (reference sequence). Deletions cut 2 bases from V and 4 bases from J, with 2 bases between. The CDR3 runs to 11 residues.

The CDR3 here is CASSYPQGASYGYTF. The CDR3, as DNA: TGTGCCAGCAGTTACCCCCAGGGGGCCAGCTATGGCTACACCTTC. The chain uses TRBV6-2 or TRBV6-3 and TRBJ1-2; TRBD1 matches 8 bases. CDR1 MNHEY and CDR2 SVGEGT come from the germline V gene. J gave up 4 bases and V 2 bases, and 6 bases lay outside the gene matches. CDR3 size: 15 residues.